Listed below are T cell receptor beta chains from one sample, sequenced in a study of PD-1 blockade in classical Hodgkin lymphoma. Only in-frame clones appear in the TCRdb table, and some are missing; sequencing was by immunoSEQ multiplex PCR. There are about 46,000 clones in the sample; 60% to 85% occur only once, and 20% to 25% lies in the top ten. Source: peripheral blood mononuclear cells (PBMCs), taken before the second cycle of nivolumab. These receptor sequences come from a human donor with classical Hodgkin lymphoma. Each CDR3 is given with its conserved first and last residue. Each record gives: CDR3 DNA, CDR3 protein, J gene, D gene, V gene, clone size. The D gene is left open where the match is weak. Clone size is given for some rows only: seen once, a few or many times, or a class if the clone is expanded.

cdr3_nt: TGTGCCAGCAGCTTGGTACAGGGTAACTATGGCTACACCTTC; cdr3_aa: CASSLVQGNYGYTF; j_call: TRBJ1-2; d_call: .; v_call: TRBV5-5; clone_size: .
cdr3_nt: TGTGCCAGCAGCGGGAGACAGGGCAAGTCAGCCACCGGGGAGCTGTTTTTT; cdr3_aa: CASSGRQGKSATGELFF; j_call: TRBJ2-2; d_call: TRBD1; v_call: TRBV11-2; clone_size: few
cdr3_nt: TGTGCCAGCAGTGATTCAGGGGGCACCGGGGAGCTGTTTTTT; cdr3_aa: CASSDSGGTGELFF; j_call: TRBJ2-2; d_call: TRBD1; v_call: TRBV6-6; clone_size: .
cdr3_nt: TGTGCCTGGAACCCCCTCAGGGGGGTTGAGGCTGAAGCTTTCTTT; cdr3_aa: CAWNPLRGVEAEAFF; j_call: TRBJ1-1; d_call: TRBD1; v_call: TRBV30; clone_size: .
cdr3_nt: TGCGCCAGCAGCTTGGAAGTCACCGGGGAGCTGTTTTTT; cdr3_aa: CASSLEVTGELFF; j_call: TRBJ2-2; d_call: .; v_call: TRBV5-1; clone_size: large
cdr3_nt: TGCGCCAGCAGCCAAGAGCGATTCAACACAGGCTACACCTTC; cdr3_aa: CASSQERFNTGYTF; j_call: TRBJ1-2; d_call: .; v_call: TRBV4-3; clone_size: .
cdr3_nt: TGTGCCAGCAGTTACTCCGGGCTTAGCTACGAGCAGTACTTC; cdr3_aa: CASSYSGLSYEQYF; j_call: TRBJ2-7; d_call: .; v_call: TRBV6-5; clone_size: .
cdr3_nt: TGTGCCAGCAGTTTGGGGTCCTTGAGTGAGACCCAGTACTTC; cdr3_aa: CASSLGSLSETQYF; j_call: TRBJ2-5; d_call: .; v_call: TRBV27; clone_size: .
cdr3_nt: TGTGCCAGCAGCAAACGCTACCCAGTAGGACTAGCGGGAAGACCTACGCAGCAGTACTTC; cdr3_aa: CASSKRYPVGLAGRPTQQYF; j_call: TRBJ2-7; d_call: .; v_call: TRBV21-1; clone_size: .
cdr3_nt: TGTGCCAGCAGCCCAAGTAGGGGGTCCTACGAGCAGTACTTC; cdr3_aa: CASSPSRGSYEQYF; j_call: TRBJ2-7; d_call: .; v_call: TRBV7-8; clone_size: few
cdr3_nt: TGTGCCAGCAGCCAAGATCGAGAGACCCAGTACTTC; cdr3_aa: CASSQDRETQYF; j_call: TRBJ2-5; d_call: .; v_call: TRBV4-2; clone_size: .
cdr3_nt: TGTGCCAGTAGTATTTGGAGGGAGGAAGCTTTCTTT; cdr3_aa: CASSIWREEAFF; j_call: TRBJ1-1; d_call: .; v_call: TRBV19; clone_size: few
cdr3_nt: TGTGCCAGCAGCGTAGAGGGGACACTCAACTATGGCTACACCTTC; cdr3_aa: CASSVEGTLNYGYTF; j_call: TRBJ1-2; d_call: .; v_call: TRBV9; clone_size: few
cdr3_nt: TGCGCCAGCAGTGTAGGGTCTTCAATGAGGCAGTTCTTC; cdr3_aa: CASSVGSSMRQFF; j_call: TRBJ2-1; d_call: .; v_call: TRBV10-1; clone_size: .
cdr3_nt: TGTGCCAGCAGTTTATCTACCGGGACAGGGAGCACAGATACGCAGTATTTT; cdr3_aa: CASSLSTGTGSTDTQYF; j_call: TRBJ2-3; d_call: TRBD1; v_call: TRBV28; clone_size: .
cdr3_nt: TGTGCCAGCAGTTTGAGCAGGACCTACGAGCAGTACTTC; cdr3_aa: CASSLSRTYEQYF; j_call: TRBJ2-7; d_call: .; v_call: TRBV27; clone_size: .
cdr3_nt: TGTGCCATCAGTGGGCCCGGCACCGGGGAGCTGTTTTTT; cdr3_aa: CAISGPGTGELFF; j_call: TRBJ2-2; d_call: .; v_call: TRBV10-3; clone_size: .
cdr3_nt: TGTGCCAGCAGAGGGCAGGAACAGCAGTACTTC; cdr3_aa: CASRGQEQQYF; j_call: TRBJ2-7; d_call: .; v_call: TRBV6-5; clone_size: .
cdr3_nt: TGTGCCAGTAGCCGAGGGGCCGAGAACACTGAAGCTTTCTTT; cdr3_aa: CASSRGAENTEAFF; j_call: TRBJ1-1; d_call: .; v_call: TRBV19; clone_size: .
cdr3_nt: TGTGCCAGCAGTTTATCGGATTTAGAGGGGGTCTATGGCTACACCTTC; cdr3_aa: CASSLSDLEGVYGYTF; j_call: TRBJ1-2; d_call: .; v_call: TRBV27; clone_size: .
cdr3_nt: TGTGCCTGGAGCCGAGGGGTTAATAATTCACCCCTCCACTTT; cdr3_aa: CAWSRGVNNSPLHF; j_call: TRBJ1-6; d_call: .; v_call: TRBV30; clone_size: once
cdr3_nt: TGTGCCAGCTCACCATTTGTCTCGGGATCGAGCTCCTACAATGAGCAGTTCTTC; cdr3_aa: CASSPFVSGSSSYNEQFF; j_call: TRBJ2-1; d_call: .; v_call: TRBV18; clone_size: .
cdr3_nt: TGTGCCGGAACAACAGGGGGAGCAGATACGCAGTATTTT; cdr3_aa: CAGTTGGADTQYF; j_call: TRBJ2-3; d_call: TRBD1; v_call: TRBV2; clone_size: .
cdr3_nt: TGTGCCAGCAGCTTAACCACTATCGGGGGCACTGGGGCCAACGTCCTGACTTTC; cdr3_aa: CASSLTTIGGTGANVLTF; j_call: TRBJ2-6; d_call: .; v_call: TRBV7-8; clone_size: .
cdr3_nt: TGTGCCAGCAGCGTGGACCCAACAGAGACCCAGTACTTC; cdr3_aa: CASSVDPTETQYF; j_call: TRBJ2-5; d_call: .; v_call: TRBV9; clone_size: once
cdr3_nt: TGTGCCAGTAGTTGGACTAGGAGCAACATTCAGTACTTC; cdr3_aa: CASSWTRSNIQYF; j_call: TRBJ2-4; d_call: TRBD2; v_call: TRBV19; clone_size: .
cdr3_nt: TGTGCCTGGAGTGTTACAACAGTGAACACTGAAGCTTTCTTT; cdr3_aa: CAWSVTTVNTEAFF; j_call: TRBJ1-1; d_call: .; v_call: TRBV30; clone_size: few
cdr3_nt: TGTGCCAGCAGTTACTGGGCCCGGGTTATGGATGGCTACACCTTC; cdr3_aa: CASSYWARVMDGYTF; j_call: TRBJ1-2; d_call: .; v_call: TRBV28; clone_size: .
cdr3_nt: TGTGCCACCAGCAGACCGGGGCAAATAACAGATACGCAGTATTTT; cdr3_aa: CATSRPGQITDTQYF; j_call: TRBJ2-3; d_call: .; v_call: TRBV15; clone_size: .
cdr3_nt: TGTGCCAGCAGAAGTAGCGGGAGTTTTTACGAGCAGTACTTC; cdr3_aa: CASRSSGSFYEQYF; j_call: TRBJ2-7; d_call: TRBD2; v_call: TRBV7-3; clone_size: .
cdr3_nt: TGTGCCAGCAGCCTGTTATCTCGAGGGGCGGGGTATGGCTACACCTTC; cdr3_aa: CASSLLSRGAGYGYTF; j_call: TRBJ1-2; d_call: .; v_call: TRBV13; clone_size: .
cdr3_nt: TGTGCCAGCAGCGTAGAGGGACAACTCTCCTACGAGCAGTACTTC; cdr3_aa: CASSVEGQLSYEQYF; j_call: TRBJ2-7; d_call: .; v_call: TRBV9; clone_size: .
cdr3_nt: TGCGCCAGCAGCCTTCGACCTACAGGGGTCATGGGGGGGGCCCAGTACTTC; cdr3_aa: CASSLRPTGVMGGAQYF; j_call: TRBJ2-5; d_call: .; v_call: TRBV5-1; clone_size: .
cdr3_nt: TGTGCCACCAGCAGAGATGACAGGAATCAGCCCCAGCATTTT; cdr3_aa: CATSRDDRNQPQHF; j_call: TRBJ1-5; d_call: .; v_call: TRBV15; clone_size: .
cdr3_nt: TGTGCCTACCATTCGGGAGGGGGTAACTATGGCTACACCTTC; cdr3_aa: CAYHSGGGNYGYTF; j_call: TRBJ1-2; d_call: .; v_call: TRBV28; clone_size: .
cdr3_nt: TGTGCCAGCAGCGTAGTCCAGGGTGGAATAACCGGGGAGCTGTTTTTT; cdr3_aa: CASSVVQGGITGELFF; j_call: TRBJ2-2; d_call: .; v_call: TRBV9; clone_size: .
cdr3_nt: TGTGCCAGCAGCTTTTCAGATACGCAGTATTTT; cdr3_aa: CASSFSDTQYF; j_call: TRBJ2-3; d_call: .; v_call: TRBV7-9; clone_size: .
cdr3_nt: TGTGCCAGCTCACCGCGGCAGGGAAGGGAAGGAAACACCATATATTTT; cdr3_aa: CASSPRQGREGNTIYF; j_call: TRBJ1-3; d_call: .; v_call: TRBV18; clone_size: .
cdr3_nt: TGCGCCAGCAGCGGAGGACAGGGGGTTGCCCCTGGGGCCAACGTCCTGACTTTC; cdr3_aa: CASSGGQGVAPGANVLTF; j_call: TRBJ2-6; d_call: TRBD1; v_call: TRBV5-1; clone_size: .
cdr3_nt: TGTGCCAGTAGTAGCGAACCTTACACAGATACGCAGTATTTT; cdr3_aa: CASSSEPYTDTQYF; j_call: TRBJ2-3; d_call: .; v_call: TRBV19; clone_size: .
cdr3_nt: TGTGCCAGCAGCGCCGACAGCTCTGGAAACACCATATATTTT; cdr3_aa: CASSADSSGNTIYF; j_call: TRBJ1-3; d_call: .; v_call: TRBV9; clone_size: few
cdr3_nt: TGTGCCAGCAGCCCGGATCATCGCACCGGGGAGCTGTTTTTT; cdr3_aa: CASSPDHRTGELFF; j_call: TRBJ2-2; d_call: .; v_call: TRBV9; clone_size: .
cdr3_nt: TGTGCCAGCAGCGCTTCAAGGAACACTGAAGCTTTCTTT; cdr3_aa: CASSASRNTEAFF; j_call: TRBJ1-1; d_call: .; v_call: TRBV9; clone_size: .
cdr3_nt: TGCGCCAGCAGCTTGGACACAGGGGCCTCGGACGAGCAGTACTTC; cdr3_aa: CASSLDTGASDEQYF; j_call: TRBJ2-7; d_call: TRBD1; v_call: TRBV5-1; clone_size: .
cdr3_nt: TGTGCCAGCAGTGAACGACAGGGGGTCTCGGAGACCCAGTACTTC; cdr3_aa: CASSERQGVSETQYF; j_call: TRBJ2-5; d_call: TRBD1; v_call: TRBV6-1; clone_size: .
cdr3_nt: TGCGCCAGCAGCTTGGACAGGACTGAAGCTTTCTTT; cdr3_aa: CASSLDRTEAFF; j_call: TRBJ1-1; d_call: .; v_call: TRBV5-1; clone_size: .
cdr3_nt: TGTGCCAGCAGCGTAGCATCAGGAGGGAGGGAGACCCAGTACTTC; cdr3_aa: CASSVASGGRETQYF; j_call: TRBJ2-5; d_call: .; v_call: TRBV9; clone_size: .
cdr3_nt: TGTGCCAGCAGCTTGGTCGCTAGCGGGGGGTTGGATACGCAGTATTTT; cdr3_aa: CASSLVASGGLDTQYF; j_call: TRBJ2-3; d_call: TRBD2; v_call: TRBV5-6; clone_size: .
cdr3_nt: TGTGCCAGCAGCCCACCCCCCCATAACAGGACAGGGATGAACACTGAAGCTTTCTTT; cdr3_aa: CASSPPPHNRTGMNTEAFF; j_call: TRBJ1-1; d_call: TRBD1; v_call: TRBV28; clone_size: few
cdr3_nt: TGTGCCAGCTCACCAGGAGGGGACGATTCACCCCTCCACTTT; cdr3_aa: CASSPGGDDSPLHF; j_call: TRBJ1-6; d_call: .; v_call: TRBV18; clone_size: .